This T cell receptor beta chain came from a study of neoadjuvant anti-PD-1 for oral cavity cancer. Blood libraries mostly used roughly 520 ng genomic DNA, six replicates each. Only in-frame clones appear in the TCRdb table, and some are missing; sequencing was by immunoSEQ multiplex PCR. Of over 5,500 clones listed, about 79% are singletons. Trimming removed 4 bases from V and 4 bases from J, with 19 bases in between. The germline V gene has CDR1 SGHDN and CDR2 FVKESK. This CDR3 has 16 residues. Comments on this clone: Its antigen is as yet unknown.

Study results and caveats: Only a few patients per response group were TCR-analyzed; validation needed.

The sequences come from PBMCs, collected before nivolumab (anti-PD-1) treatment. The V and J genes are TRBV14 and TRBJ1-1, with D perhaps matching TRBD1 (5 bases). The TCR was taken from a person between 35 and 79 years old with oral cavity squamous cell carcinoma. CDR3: CASSPQAGRGFTEAFF. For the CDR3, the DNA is TGTGCCAGCAGCCCCCAAGCGGGCCGGGGGTTCACTGAAGCTTTCTTT.